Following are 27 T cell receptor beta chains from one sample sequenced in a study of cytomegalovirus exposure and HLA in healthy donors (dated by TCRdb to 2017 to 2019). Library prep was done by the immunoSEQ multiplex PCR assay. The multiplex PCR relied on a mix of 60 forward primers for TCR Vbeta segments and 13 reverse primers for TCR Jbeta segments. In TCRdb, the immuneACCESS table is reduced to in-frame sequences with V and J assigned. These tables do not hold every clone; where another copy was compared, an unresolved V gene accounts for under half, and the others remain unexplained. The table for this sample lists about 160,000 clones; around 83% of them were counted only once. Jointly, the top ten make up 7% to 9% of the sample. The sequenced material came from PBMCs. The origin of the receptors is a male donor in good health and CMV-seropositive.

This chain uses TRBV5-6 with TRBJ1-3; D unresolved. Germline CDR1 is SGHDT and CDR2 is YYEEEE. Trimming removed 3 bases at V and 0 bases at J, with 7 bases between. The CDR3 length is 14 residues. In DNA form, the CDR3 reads TGTGCCAGCAGCTGGGGAGGCTCTGGAAACACCATATATTTT. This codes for CASSWGGSGNTIYF.

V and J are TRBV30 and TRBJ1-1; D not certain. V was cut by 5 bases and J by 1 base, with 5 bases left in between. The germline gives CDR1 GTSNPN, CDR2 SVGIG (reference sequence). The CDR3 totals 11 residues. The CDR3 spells CAWARNTEAFF. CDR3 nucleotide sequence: TGTGCCTGGGCGAGGAACACTGAAGCTTTCTTT.

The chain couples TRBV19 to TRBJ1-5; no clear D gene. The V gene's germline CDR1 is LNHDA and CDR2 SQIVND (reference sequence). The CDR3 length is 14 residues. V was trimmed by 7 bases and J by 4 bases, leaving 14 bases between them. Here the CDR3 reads CASIGKTRNQPQHF. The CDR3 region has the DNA TGTGCCAGTATCGGAAAGACTCGAAATCAGCCCCAGCATTTT.

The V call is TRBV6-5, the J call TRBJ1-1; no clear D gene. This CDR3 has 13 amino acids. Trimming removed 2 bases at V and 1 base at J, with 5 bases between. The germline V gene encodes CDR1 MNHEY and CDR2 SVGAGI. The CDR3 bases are TGTGCCAGCAGTTACCGGTGGAACACTGAAGCTTTCTTT. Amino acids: CASSYRWNTEAFF.

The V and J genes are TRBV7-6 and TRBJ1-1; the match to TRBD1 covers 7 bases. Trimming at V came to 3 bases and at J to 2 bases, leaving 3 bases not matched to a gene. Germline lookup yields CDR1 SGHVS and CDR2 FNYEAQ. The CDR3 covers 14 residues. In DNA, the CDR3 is TGTGCCAGCAGCTTGGCAGGGGGAAACACTGAAGCTTTCTTT. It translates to CASSLAGGNTEAFF.

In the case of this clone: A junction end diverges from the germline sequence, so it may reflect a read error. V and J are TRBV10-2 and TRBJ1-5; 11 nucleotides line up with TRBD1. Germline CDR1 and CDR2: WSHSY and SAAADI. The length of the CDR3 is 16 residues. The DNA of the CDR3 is TGCGCCAGCAGTGACGGGGACAGGGGGAGCAATCAGTCCCAGCATTTT. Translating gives CASSDGDRGSNQSQHF.

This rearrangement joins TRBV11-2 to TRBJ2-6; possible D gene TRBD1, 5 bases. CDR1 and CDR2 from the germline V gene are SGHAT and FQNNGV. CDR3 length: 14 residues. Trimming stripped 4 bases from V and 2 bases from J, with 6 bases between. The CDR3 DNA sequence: TGTGCCAGCAGCTCGACAGCTGGGGCCAACGTCCTGACTTTC. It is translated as CASSSTAGANVLTF.

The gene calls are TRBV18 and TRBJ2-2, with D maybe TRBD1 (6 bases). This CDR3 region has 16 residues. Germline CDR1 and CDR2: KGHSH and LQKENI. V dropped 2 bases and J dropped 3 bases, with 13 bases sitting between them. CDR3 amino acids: CASSPSHAGDTGELFF. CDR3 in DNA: TGTGCCAGCTCACCATCTCATGCAGGGGACACCGGGGAGCTGTTTTTT.

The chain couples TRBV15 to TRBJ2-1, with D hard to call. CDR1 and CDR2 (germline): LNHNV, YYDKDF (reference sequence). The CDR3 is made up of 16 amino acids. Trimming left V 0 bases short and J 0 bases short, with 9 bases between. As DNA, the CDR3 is TGTGCCACCAGCAGAGATCGCGGTAGCTCCTACAATGAGCAGTTCTTC. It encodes CATSRDRGSSYNEQFF.

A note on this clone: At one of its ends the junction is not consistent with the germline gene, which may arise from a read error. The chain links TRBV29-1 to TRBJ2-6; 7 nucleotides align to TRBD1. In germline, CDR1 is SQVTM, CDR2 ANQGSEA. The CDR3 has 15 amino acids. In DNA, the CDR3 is TGCAGCGTTGAAGTAGGGGGCACTGGGGCCAACGGCCTGACTTTC. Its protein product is CSVEVGGTGANGLTF.

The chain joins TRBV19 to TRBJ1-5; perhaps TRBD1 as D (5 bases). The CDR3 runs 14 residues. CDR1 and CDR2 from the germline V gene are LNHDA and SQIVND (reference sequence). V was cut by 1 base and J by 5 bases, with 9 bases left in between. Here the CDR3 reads CASSIGGEDQPQHF. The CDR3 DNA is TGTGCCAGTAGTATAGGGGGGGAAGATCAGCCCCAGCATTTT.

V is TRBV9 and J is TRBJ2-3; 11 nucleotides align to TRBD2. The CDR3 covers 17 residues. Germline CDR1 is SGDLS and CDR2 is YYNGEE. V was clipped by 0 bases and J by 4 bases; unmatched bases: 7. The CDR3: CASSVDLAGGSADTQYF. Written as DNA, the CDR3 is TGTGCCAGCAGCGTAGATCTAGCGGGAGGTAGTGCAGATACGCAGTATTTT. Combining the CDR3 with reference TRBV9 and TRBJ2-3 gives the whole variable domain DSGVTQTPKHLITATGQRVTLRCSPRSGDLSVYWYQQSLDQGLQFLIQYYNGEERAKGNILERFSAQQFPDLHSELNLSSLELGDSALYFCASSVDLAGGSADTQYFGPGTRLTVL.

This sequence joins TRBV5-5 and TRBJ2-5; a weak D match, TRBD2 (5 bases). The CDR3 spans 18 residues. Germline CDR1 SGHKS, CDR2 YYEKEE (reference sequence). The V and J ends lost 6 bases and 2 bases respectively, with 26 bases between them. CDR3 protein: CASTLTLGQTIGQETQYF. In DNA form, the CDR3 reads TGTGCCAGCACCCTGACACTAGGGCAGACTATTGGGCAAGAGACCCAGTACTTC.

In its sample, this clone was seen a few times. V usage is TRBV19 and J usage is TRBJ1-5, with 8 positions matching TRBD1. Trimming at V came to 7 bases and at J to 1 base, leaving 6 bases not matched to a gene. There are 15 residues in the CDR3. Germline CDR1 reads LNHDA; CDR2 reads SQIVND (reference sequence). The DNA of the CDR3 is TGTGCCAGTACTTTGGGACAGGCAAGCAATCAGCCCCAGCATTTT. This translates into CASTLGQASNQPQHF.

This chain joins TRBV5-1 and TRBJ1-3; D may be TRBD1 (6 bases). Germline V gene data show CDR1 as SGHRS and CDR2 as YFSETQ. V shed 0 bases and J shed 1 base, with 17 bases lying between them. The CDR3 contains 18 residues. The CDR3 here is CASSLATDSYLSGNTIYF. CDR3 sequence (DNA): TGCGCCAGCAGCTTGGCCACGGACAGTTACCTATCTGGAAACACCATATATTTT.

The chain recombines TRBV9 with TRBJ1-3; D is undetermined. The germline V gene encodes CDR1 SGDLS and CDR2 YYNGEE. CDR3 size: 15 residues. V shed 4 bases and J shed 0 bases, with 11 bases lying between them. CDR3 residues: CASSSPLLSGNTIYF. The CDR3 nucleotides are TGTGCCAGCAGCTCCCCACTCCTCTCTGGAAACACCATATATTTT.

CDR3 sequence reads: CASRGQGDSPLHF. The CDR3 DNA reads TGTGCCAGTAGGGGACAGGGAGACTCACCCCTCCACTTT. The V gene is TRBV19, the J gene TRBJ1-6, with 9 bases aligning to TRBD1. CDR1 and CDR2 from the germline V gene are LNHDA and SQIVND (reference sequence). The CDR3 has 13 residues. J lost 10 bases, V lost 6 bases, and 4 bases had no gene match.

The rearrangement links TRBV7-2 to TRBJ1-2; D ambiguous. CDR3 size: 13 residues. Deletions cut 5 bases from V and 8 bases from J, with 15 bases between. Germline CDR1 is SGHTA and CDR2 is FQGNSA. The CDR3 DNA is TGTGCCAGCAGCCCACTTAGCCGTAACGGCTACACCTTC. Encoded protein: CASSPLSRNGYTF.

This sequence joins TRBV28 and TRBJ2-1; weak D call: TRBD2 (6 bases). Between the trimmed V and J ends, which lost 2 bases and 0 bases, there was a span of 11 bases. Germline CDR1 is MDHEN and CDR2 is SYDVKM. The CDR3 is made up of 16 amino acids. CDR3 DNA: TGTGCCAGCAGTTTAGCGGGACTCGGCTCCTACAATGAGCAGTTCTTC. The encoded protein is CASSLAGLGSYNEQFF.

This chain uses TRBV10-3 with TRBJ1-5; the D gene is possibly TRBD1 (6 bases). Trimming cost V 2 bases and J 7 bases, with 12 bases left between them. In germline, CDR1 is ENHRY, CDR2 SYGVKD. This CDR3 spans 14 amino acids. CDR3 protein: CAISETGQGQPQHF. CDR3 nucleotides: TGTGCCATCAGTGAGACAGGGCAAGGACAGCCCCAGCATTTT.

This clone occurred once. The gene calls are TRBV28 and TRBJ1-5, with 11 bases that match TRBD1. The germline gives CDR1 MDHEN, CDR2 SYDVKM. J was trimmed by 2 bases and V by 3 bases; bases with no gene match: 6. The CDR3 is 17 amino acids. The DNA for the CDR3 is TGTGCCAGCAGTTTCGGTGGGACAGGGGGACGCAATCAGCCCCAGCATTTT. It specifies CASSFGGTGGRNQPQHF.

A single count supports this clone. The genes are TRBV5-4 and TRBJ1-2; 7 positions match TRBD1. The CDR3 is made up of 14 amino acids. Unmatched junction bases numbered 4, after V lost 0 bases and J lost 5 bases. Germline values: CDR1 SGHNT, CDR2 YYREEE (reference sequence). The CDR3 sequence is CASSLDRGGYGYTF. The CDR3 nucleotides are TGTGCCAGCAGCTTGGACAGGGGTGGGTATGGCTACACCTTC.

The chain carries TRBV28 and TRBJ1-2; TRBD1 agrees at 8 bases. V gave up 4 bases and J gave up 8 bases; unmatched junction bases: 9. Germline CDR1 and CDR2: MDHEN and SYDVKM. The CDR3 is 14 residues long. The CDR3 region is CASSSPTGAWGYTF. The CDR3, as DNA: TGTGCCAGCAGTTCGCCGACAGGGGCTTGGGGCTACACCTTC.

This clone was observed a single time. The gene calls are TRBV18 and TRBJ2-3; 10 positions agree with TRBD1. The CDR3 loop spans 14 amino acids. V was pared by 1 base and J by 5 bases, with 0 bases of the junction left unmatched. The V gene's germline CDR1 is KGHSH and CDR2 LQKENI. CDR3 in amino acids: CASSPRDRGDTQYF. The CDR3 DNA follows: TGTGCCAGCTCACCACGGGACAGGGGAGATACGCAGTATTTT.

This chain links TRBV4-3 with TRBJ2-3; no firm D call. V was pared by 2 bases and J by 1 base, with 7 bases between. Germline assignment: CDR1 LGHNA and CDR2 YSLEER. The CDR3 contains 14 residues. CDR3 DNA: TGCGCCAGCAGCCAAAGCCAGGGCACAGATACGCAGTATTTT. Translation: CASSQSQGTDTQYF.

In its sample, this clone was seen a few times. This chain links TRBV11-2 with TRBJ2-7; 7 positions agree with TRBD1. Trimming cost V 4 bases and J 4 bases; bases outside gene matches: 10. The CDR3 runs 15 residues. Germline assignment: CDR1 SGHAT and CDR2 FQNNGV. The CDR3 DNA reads TGTGCCAGCAGCTCGGACAGGTCTTATGGTTACGAGCAGTACTTC. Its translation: CASSSDRSYGYEQYF.

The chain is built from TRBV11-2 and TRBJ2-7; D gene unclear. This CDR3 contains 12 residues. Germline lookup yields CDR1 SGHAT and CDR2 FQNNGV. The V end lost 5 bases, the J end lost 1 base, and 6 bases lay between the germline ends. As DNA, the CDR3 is TGTGCCAGCAGCCCTCGTTCCTACGAGCAGTACTTC. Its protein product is CASSPRSYEQYF.